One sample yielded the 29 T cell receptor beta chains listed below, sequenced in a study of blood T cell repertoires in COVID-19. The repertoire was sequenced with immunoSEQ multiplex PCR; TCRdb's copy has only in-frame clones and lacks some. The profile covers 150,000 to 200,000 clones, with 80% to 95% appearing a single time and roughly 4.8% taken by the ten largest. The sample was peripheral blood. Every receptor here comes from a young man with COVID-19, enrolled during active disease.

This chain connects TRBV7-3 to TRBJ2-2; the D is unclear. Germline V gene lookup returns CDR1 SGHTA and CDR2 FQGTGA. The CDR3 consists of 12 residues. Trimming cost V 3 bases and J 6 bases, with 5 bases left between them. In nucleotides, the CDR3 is TGTGCCAGCAGCTTCCGGGCCGGGGAGCTGTTTTTT. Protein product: CASSFRAGELFF.

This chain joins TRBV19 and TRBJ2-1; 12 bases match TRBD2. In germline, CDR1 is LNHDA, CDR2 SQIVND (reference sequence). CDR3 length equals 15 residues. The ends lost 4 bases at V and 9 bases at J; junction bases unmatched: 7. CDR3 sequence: CASSKPGLAGSEQFF. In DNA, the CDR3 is TGTGCCAGTAGTAAACCGGGACTAGCGGGCAGTGAGCAGTTCTTC.

The CDR3 is CATSDGRGRFNEQFF. DNA of the CDR3: TGTGCCACCAGTGATGGCAGGGGGCGATTCAATGAGCAGTTCTTC. The chain has TRBV24-1 and TRBJ2-1; TRBD1 aligns across 8 bases. Germline V gene data show CDR1 as KGHDR and CDR2 as SFDVKD. Losses at the gene ends were 3 bases for V and 6 bases for J; bases not matched to a gene: 6. The CDR3 has 15 residues.

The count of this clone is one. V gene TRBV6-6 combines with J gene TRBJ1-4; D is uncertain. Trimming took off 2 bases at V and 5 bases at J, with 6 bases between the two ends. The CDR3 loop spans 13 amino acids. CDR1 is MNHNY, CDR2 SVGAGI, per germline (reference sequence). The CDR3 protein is CASSYGGNEKLFF. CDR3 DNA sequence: TGTGCCAGCAGTTACGGCGGGAATGAAAAACTGTTTTTT.

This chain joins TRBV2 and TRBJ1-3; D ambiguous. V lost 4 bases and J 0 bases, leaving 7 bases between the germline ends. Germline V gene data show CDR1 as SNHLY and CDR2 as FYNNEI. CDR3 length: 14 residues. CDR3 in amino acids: CASSGGLSGNTIYF. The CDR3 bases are TGTGCCAGCAGTGGAGGGCTCTCTGGAAACACCATATATTTT.

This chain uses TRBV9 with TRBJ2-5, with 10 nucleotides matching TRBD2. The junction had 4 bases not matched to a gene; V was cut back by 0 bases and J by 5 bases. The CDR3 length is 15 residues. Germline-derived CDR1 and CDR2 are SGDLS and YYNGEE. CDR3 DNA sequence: TGTGCCAGCAGCGTAGGGACTAGCGGCATCGAGACCCAGTACTTC. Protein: CASSVGTSGIETQYF. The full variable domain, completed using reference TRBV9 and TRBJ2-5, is DSGVTQTPKHLITATGQRVTLRCSPRSGDLSVYWYQQSLDQGLQFLIQYYNGEERAKGNILERFSAQQFPDLHSELNLSSLELGDSALYFCASSVGTSGIETQYFGPGTRLLVL.

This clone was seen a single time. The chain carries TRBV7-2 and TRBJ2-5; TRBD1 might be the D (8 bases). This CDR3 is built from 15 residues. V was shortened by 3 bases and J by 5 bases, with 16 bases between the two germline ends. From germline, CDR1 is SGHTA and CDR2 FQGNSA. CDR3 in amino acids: CASSFGGQGGETQYF. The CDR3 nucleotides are TGTGCCAGCAGCTTCGGCGGACAGGGAGGGGAGACCCAGTACTTC.

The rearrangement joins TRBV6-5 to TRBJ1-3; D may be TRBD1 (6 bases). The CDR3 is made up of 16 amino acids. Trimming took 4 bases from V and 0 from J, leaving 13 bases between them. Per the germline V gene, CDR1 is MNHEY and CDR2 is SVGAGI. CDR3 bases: TGTGCCAGCAGTTCAGGGGCCAGCCGCTCTGGAAACACCATATATTTT. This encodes CASSSGASRSGNTIYF.

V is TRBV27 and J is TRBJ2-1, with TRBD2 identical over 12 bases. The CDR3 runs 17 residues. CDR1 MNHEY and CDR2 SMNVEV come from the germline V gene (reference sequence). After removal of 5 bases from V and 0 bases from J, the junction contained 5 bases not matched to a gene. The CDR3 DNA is TGTGCCAGCAGTGGCCTAGCGGGGGGGAGCTCCTACAATGAGCAGTTCTTC. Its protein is CASSGLAGGSSYNEQFF.

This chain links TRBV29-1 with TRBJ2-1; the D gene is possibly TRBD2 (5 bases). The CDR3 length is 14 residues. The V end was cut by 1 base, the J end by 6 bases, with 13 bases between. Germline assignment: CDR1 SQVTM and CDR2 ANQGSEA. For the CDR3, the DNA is TGCAGCGTTGAAGGACTAAGAGTAAGCAATGAGCAGTTCTTC. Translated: CSVEGLRVSNEQFF.

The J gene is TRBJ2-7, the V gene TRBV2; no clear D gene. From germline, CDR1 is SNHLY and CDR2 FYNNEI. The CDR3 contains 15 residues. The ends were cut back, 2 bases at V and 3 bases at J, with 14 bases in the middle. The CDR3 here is CASSERLLGGYEQYF. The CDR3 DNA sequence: TGTGCCAGCAGTGAAAGGTTGCTCGGCGGCTACGAGCAGTACTTC.

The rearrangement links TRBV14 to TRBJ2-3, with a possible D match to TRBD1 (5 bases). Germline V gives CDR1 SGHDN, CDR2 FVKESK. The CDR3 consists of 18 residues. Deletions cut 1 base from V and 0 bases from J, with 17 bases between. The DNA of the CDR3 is TGTGCCAGCAGCCAAGGGTCAGGGAAAGCGAGGAGCACAGATACGCAGTATTTT. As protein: CASSQGSGKARSTDTQYF.

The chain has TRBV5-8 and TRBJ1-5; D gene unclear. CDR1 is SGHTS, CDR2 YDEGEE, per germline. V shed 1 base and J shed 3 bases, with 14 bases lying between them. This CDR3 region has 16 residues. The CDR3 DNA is TGTGCCAGCAGCTTGTTTAAAACAGTCTTCAATCAGCCCCAGCATTTT. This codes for CASSLFKTVFNQPQHF.

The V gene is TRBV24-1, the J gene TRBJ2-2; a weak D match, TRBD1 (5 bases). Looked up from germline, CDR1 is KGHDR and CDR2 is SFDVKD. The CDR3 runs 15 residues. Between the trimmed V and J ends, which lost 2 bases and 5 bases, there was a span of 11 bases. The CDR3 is CATSDSGRVTGELFF. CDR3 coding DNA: TGTGCCACCAGTGATTCAGGCAGGGTAACCGGGGAGCTGTTTTTT.

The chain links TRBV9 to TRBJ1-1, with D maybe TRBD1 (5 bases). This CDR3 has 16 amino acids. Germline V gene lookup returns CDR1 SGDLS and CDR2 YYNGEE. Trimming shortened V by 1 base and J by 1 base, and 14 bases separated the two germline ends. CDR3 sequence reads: CASSVTSLGGNTEAFF. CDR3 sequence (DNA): TGTGCCAGCAGCGTAACGTCCCTGGGGGGGAACACTGAAGCTTTCTTT.

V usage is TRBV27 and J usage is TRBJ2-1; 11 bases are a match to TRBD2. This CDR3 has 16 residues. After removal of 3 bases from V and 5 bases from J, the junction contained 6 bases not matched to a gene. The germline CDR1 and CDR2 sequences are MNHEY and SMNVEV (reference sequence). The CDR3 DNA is TGTGCCAGCAGTTTTCTATTAGCGGGAGGGAACAATGAGCAGTTCTTC. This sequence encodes CASSFLLAGGNNEQFF.

CDR3 nucleotides: TGTGCCTGGAGTAGCGGGAAGTACGAGCAGTACTTC. Residues: CAWSSGKYEQYF. The chain carries TRBV30 and TRBJ2-7, with 7 bases matching TRBD2. Trimming cost V 2 bases and J 4 bases; bases outside gene matches: 2. This CDR3 is 12 amino acids long. Germline lookup yields CDR1 GTSNPN and CDR2 SVGIG (reference sequence).

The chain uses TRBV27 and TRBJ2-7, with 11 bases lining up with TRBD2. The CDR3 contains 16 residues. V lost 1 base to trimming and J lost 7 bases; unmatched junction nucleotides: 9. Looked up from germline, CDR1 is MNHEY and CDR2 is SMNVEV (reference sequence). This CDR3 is CASSLLLAGGPGEQYF. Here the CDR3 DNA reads TGTGCCAGCAGTTTATTGTTAGCGGGAGGGCCGGGGGAGCAGTACTTC.

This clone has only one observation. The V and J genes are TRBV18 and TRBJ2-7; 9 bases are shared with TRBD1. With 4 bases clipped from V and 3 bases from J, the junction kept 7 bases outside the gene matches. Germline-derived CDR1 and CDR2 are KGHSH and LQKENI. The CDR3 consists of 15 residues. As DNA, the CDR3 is TGTGCCAGCTCACAACGACAGGGGGGCGTCTACGAGCAGTACTTC. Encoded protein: CASSQRQGGVYEQYF.

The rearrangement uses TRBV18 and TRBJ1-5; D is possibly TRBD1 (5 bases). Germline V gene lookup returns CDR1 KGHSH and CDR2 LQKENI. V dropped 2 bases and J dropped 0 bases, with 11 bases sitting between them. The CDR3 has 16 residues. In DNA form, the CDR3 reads TGTGCCAGCTCACCAACCGGAGGGGTTAGCAATCAGCCCCAGCATTTT. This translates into CASSPTGGVSNQPQHF.

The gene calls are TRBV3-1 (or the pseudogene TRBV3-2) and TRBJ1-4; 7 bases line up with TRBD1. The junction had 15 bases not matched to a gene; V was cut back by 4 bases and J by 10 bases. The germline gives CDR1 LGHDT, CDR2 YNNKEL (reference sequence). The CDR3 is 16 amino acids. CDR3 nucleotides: TGTGCCAGCAGCCGGGAAGGGACAGCCCAACTAGGAAAACTGTTTTTT. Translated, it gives CASSREGTAQLGKLFF.

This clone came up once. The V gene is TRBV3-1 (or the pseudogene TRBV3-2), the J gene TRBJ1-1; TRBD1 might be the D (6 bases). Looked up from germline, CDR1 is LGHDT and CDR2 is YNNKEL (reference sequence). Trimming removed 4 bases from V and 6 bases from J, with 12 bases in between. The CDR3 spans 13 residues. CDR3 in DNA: TGTGCCAGCAGCCCACCCGGGACACCTGAAGCTTTCTTT. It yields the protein CASSPPGTPEAFF.

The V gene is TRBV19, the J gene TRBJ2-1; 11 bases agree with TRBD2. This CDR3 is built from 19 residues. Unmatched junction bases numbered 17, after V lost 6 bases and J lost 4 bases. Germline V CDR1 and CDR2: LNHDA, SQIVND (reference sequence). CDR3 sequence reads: CASRLAGTSGRAGYNEQFF. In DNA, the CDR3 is TGTGCCAGTAGGCTCGCCGGGACTAGCGGCAGGGCGGGTTACAATGAGCAGTTCTTC.

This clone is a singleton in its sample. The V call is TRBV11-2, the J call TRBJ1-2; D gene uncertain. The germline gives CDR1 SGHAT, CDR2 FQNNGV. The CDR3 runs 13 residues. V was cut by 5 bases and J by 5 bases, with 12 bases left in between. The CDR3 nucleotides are TGTGCCAGCAGCCCCAGAACCGTATATGGCTACACCTTC. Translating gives CASSPRTVYGYTF.

CDR3 in amino acids: CASSLEGSGRLGEQYF. In DNA form, the CDR3 reads TGTGCCAGCAGCTTAGAGGGAAGCGGGAGGTTGGGCGAGCAGTACTTC. The chain couples TRBV7-8 to TRBJ2-7; 9 positions match TRBD2. From germline, CDR1 is SGHVS and CDR2 FQNEAQ. The CDR3 extends over 16 amino acids. The ends lost 1 base at V and 6 bases at J; junction bases unmatched: 10.

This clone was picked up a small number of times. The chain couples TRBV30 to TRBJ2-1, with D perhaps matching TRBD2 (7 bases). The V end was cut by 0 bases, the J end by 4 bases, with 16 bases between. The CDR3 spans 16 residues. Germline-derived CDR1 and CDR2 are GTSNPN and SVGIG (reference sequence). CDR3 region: CAWSVRGGAPYNEQFF. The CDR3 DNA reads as TGTGCCTGGAGTGTAAGGGGGGGGGCGCCTTACAATGAGCAGTTCTTC.

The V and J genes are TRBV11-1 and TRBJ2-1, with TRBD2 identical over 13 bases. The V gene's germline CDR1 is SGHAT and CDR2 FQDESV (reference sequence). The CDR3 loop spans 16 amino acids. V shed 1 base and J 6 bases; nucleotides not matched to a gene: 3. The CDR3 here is CASSLVGLAGVNEQFF. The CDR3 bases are TGTGCCAGCAGCTTAGTCGGACTAGCGGGAGTCAATGAGCAGTTCTTC.

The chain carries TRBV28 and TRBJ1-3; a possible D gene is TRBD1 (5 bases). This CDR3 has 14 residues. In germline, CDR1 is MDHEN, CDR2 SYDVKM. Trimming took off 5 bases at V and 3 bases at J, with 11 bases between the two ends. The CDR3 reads CASSPSGLGNTIYF. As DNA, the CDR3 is TGTGCCAGCAGTCCCTCAGGGCTTGGAAACACCATATATTTT.

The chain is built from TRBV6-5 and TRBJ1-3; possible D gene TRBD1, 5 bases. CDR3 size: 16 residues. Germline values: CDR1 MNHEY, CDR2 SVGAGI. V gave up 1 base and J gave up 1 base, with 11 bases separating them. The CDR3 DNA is TGTGCCAGCAGTTACTACGGGGGGTTTTCTGGAAACACCATATATTTT. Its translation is CASSYYGGFSGNTIYF.